This entry describes one T cell receptor (beta chain). Measured with immunoSEQ multiplex PCR; TCRdb has only the in-frame clones, and not every one. Of tens of thousands of clones listed, 88% are singletons. There are 13 residues in the CDR3. V lost 2 bases and J lost 7, with 8 bases in between. Germline V gene sequence: CDR1 LNHNV, CDR2 YYDKDF (reference sequence). These data come from a study of blood T cell repertoires in COVID-19. Study overall: Sources were T cells, B-cell-depleted T cells, or PBMCs; the material itself was cDNA or gDNA.

This clonotype originated in a human donor in a cohort sampled during active COVID-19. The source material was peripheral blood. The chain is built from TRBV15 and TRBJ2-2; the D gene is possibly TRBD2 (5 bases). CDR3 sequence (DNA): TGTGCCACCAGCAGATACGGAGGCGGGGAGCTGTTTTTT. Its protein product is CATSRYGGGELFF. The full variable domain, rest sourced from reference TRBV15 and TRBJ2-2, is DAMVIQNPRYQVTQFGKPVTLSCSQTLNHNVMYWYQQKSSQAPKLLFHYYDKDFNNEADTPDNFQSRRPNTSFCFLDIRSPGLGDTAMYLCATSRYGGGELFFGEGSRLTVL.